The T cell receptor beta chain under discussion was sequenced for a study of shared clonotypes between healthy human individuals. Libraries were prepared by immunoSEQ multiplex PCR; TCRdb keeps only in-frame clonotypes and omits some of them. The sample lists some 2.1 million clones, around 96% occurring once. Germline V gives CDR1 SGHNT, CDR2 YYREEE (reference sequence). Trimming cost V 2 bases and J 0 bases, with 3 bases left between them. The length of the CDR3 is 13 residues. Of note for this clone: The same CDR3 also results from other DNA sequences found in this sample.

Naivety among CD8 cells was defined by CD45RO negativity and positive CCR7 selection, thereby excluding terminally differentiated effector memory CD45RA+ cells. The receptor was isolated from a man younger than 35 in good health. The sample taken for sequencing was naive CD8+ T cells sorted from blood. The V and J genes are TRBV5-4 and TRBJ1-3; D call uncertain. The CDR3 DNA sequence: TGTGCCAGCAGCTTCGGCTCTGGAAACACCATATATTTT. It is translated as CASSFGSGNTIYF.